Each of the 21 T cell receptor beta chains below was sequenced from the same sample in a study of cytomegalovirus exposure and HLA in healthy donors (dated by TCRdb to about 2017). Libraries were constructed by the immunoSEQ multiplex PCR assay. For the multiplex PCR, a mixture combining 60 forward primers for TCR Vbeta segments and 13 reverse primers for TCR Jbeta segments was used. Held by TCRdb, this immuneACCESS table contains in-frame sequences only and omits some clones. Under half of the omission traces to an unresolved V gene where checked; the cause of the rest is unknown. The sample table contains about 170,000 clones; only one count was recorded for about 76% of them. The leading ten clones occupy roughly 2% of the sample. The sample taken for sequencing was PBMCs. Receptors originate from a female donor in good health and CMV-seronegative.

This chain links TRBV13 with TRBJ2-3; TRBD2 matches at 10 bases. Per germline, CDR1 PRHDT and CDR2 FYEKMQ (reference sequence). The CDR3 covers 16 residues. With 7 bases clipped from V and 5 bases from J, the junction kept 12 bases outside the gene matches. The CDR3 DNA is TGTGCCAGCATCAGAGGACTAGCGGCGAACGGAGATACGCAGTATTTT. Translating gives CASIRGLAANGDTQYF.

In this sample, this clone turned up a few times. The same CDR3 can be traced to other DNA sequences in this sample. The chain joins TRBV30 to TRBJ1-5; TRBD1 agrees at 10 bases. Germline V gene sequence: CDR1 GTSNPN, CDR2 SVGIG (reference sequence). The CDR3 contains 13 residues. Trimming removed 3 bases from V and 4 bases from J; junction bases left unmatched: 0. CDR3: CAWRGQGNQPQHF. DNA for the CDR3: TGTGCCTGGAGGGGACAGGGGAATCAGCCCCAGCATTTT.

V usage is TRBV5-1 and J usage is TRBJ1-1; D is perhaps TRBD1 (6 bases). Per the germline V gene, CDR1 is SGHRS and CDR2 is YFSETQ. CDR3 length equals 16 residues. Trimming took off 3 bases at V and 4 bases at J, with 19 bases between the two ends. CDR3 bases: TGCGCCAGCAGCTCCCGTGGGGCGGGGGCGTCCACTGAAGCTTTCTTT. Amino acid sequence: CASSSRGAGASTEAFF. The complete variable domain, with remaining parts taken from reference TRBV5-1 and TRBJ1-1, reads KAGVTQTPRYLIKTRGQQVTLSCSPISGHRSVSWYQQTPGQGLQFLFEYFSETQRNKGNFPGRFSGRQFSNSRSEMNVSTLELGDSALYLCASSSRGAGASTEAFFGQGTRLTVV.

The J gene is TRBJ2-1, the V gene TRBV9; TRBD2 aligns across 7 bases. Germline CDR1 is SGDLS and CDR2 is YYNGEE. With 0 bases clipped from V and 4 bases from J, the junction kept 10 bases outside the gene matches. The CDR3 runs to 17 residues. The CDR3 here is CASSVEPSSGKYNEQFF. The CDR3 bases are TGTGCCAGCAGCGTAGAACCATCTAGCGGCAAGTACAATGAGCAGTTCTTC.

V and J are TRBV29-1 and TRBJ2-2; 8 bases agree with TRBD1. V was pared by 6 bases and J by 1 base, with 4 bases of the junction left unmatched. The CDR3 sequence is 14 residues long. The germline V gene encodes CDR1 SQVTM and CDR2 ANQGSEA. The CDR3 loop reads CSVLQGGNTGELFF. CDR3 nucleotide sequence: TGCAGCGTCCTACAGGGGGGGAACACCGGGGAGCTGTTTTTT.

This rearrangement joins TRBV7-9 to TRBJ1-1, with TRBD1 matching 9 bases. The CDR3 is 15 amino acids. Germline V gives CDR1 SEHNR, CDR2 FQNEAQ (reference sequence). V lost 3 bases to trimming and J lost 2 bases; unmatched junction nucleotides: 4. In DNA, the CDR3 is TGTGCCAGCAGCTTGCGTACAGGGGGCAACACTGAAGCTTTCTTT. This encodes CASSLRTGGNTEAFF.

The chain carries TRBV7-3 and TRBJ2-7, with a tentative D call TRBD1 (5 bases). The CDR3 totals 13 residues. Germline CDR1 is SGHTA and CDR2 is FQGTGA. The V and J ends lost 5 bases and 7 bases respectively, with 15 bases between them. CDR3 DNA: TGTGCCAGCAGCATAAATCCCCAGGGAGAGCAGTACTTC. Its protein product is CASSINPQGEQYF.

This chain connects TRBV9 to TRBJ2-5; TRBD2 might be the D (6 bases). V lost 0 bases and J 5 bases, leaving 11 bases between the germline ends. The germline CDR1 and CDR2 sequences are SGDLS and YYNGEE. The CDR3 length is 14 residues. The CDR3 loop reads CASSVGAGRETQYF. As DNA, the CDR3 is TGTGCCAGCAGCGTAGGGGCAGGGAGGGAGACCCAGTACTTC.

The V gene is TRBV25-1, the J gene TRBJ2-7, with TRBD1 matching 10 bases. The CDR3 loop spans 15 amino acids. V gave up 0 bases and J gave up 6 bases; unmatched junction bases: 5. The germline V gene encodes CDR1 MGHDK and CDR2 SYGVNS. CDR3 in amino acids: CASSEYGTGAFEQYF. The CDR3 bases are TGTGCCAGCAGTGAATATGGGACAGGGGCTTTCGAGCAGTACTTC.

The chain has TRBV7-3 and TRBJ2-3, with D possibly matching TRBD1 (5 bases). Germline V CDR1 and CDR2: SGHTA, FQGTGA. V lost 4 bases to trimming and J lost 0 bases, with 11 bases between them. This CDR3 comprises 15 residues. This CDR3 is CASSSRVSSTDTQYF. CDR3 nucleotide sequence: TGTGCCAGCAGCTCCAGGGTCTCTAGCACAGATACGCAGTATTTT.

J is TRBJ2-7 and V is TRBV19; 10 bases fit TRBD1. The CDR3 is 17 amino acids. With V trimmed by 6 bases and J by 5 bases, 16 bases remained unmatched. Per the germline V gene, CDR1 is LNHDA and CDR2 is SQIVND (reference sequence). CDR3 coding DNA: TGTGCCAGTAGAACCGGACAGGGGGTGCGAGTGCGGGACGAGCAGTACTTC. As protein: CASRTGQGVRVRDEQYF. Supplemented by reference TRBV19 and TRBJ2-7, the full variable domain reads DGGITQSPKYLFRKEGQNVTLSCEQNLNHDAMYWYRQDPGQGLRLIYYSQIVNDFQKGDIAEGYSVSREKKESFPLTVTSAQKNPTAFYLCASRTGQGVRVRDEQYFGPGTRLTVT.

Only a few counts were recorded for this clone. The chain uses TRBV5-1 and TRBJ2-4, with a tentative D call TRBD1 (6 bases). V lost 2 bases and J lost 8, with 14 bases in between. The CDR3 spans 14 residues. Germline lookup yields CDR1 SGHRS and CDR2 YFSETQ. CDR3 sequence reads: CASSFSQGQDIQYF. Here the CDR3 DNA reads TGCGCCAGCAGCTTTTCGCAGGGGCAGGACATTCAGTACTTC.

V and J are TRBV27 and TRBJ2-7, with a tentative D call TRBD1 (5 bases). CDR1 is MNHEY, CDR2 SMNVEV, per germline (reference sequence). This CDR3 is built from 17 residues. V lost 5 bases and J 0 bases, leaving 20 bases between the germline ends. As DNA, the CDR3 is TGTGCCAGCAGTCCACAGCCAGTCAGGGAAATCTCCTACGAGCAGTACTTC. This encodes CASSPQPVREISYEQYF.

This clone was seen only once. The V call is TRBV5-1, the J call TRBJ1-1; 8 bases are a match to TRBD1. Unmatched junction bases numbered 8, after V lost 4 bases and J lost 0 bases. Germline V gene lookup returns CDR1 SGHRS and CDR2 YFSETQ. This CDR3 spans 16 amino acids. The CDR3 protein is CASSGGQALMNTEAFF. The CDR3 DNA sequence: TGCGCCAGCAGCGGGGGACAGGCCCTCATGAACACTGAAGCTTTCTTT.

CDR3 loop: CASRVGQGSYEQYF. The CDR3, as DNA: TGTGCCAGCAGGGTAGGACAGGGCTCCTACGAGCAGTACTTC. The chain recombines TRBV2 with TRBJ2-7, with 8 nucleotides matching TRBD1. The J segment lost 0 bases and the V segment lost 6 bases, leaving 4 bases of the junction unmatched. This CDR3 is built from 14 residues. CDR1 and CDR2 from the germline V gene are SNHLY and FYNNEI. The variable domain in full, with the rest retrieved from reference TRBV2 and TRBJ2-7, is EPEVTQTPSHQVTQMGQEVILRCVPISNHLYFYWYRQILGQKVEFLVSFYNNEISEKSEIFDDQFSVERPDGSNFTLKIRSTKLEDSAMYFCASRVGQGSYEQYFGPGTRLTVT.

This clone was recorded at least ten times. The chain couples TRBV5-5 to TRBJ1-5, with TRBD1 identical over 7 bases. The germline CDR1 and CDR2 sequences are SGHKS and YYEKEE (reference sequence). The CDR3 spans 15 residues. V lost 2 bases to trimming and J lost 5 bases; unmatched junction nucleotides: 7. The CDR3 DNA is TGTGCCAGCAGCTTAGGTACAGGGGTGCATCAGCCCCAGCATTTT. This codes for CASSLGTGVHQPQHF.

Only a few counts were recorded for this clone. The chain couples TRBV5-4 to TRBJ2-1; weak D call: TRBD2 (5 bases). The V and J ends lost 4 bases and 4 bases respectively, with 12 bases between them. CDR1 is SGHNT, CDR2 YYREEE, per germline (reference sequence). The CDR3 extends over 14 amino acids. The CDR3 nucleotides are TGTGCCAGCAGCCGAACGGGGTCATACAATGAGCAGTTCTTC. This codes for CASSRTGSYNEQFF.

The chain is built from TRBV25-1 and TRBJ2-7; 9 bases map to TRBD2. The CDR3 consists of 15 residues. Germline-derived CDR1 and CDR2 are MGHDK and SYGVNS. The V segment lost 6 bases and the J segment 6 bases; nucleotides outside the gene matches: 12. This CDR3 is CASSPLPSGVGEQYF. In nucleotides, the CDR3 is TGTGCCAGCAGCCCTCTCCCTAGCGGGGTCGGCGAGCAGTACTTC.

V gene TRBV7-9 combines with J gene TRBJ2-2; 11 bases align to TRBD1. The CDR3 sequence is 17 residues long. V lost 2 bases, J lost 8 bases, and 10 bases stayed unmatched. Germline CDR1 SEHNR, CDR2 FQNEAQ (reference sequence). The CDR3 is CASSLTQGQGESGELFF. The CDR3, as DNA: TGTGCCAGCAGCTTAACCCAGGGACAGGGGGAATCTGGGGAGCTGTTTTTT. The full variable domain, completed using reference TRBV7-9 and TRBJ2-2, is DTGVSQNPRHKITKRGQNVTFRCDPISEHNRLYWYRQTLGQGPEFLTYFQNEAQLEKSRLLSDRFSAERPKGSFSTLEIQRTEQGDSAMYLCASSLTQGQGESGELFFGEGSRLTVL.

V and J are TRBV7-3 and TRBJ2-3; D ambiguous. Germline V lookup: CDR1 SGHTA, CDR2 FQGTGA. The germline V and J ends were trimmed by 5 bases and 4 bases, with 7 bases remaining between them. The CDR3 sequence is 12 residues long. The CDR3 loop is CASSLRSDTQYF. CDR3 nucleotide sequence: TGTGCCAGCAGCCTGAGATCAGATACGCAGTATTTT.

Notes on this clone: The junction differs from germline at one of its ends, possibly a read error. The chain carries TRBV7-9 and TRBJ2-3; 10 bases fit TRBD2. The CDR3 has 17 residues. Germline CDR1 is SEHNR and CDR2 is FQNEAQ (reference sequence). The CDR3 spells CSSSPRSSGSSTDTQYF. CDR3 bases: TGTTCCAGCAGCCCCAGGTCTAGCGGGAGTAGCACAGATACGCAGTATTTT.